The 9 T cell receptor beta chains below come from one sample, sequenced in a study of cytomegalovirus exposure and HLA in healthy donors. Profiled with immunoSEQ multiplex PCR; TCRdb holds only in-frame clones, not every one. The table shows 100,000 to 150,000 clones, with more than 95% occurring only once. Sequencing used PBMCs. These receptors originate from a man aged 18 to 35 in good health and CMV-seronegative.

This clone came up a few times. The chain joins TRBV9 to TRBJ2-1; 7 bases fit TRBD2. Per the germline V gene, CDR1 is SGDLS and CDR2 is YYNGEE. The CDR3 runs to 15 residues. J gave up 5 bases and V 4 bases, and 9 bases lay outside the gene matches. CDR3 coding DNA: TGTGCCAGCAGCATTTACCGGGACTACCACAATGAGCAGTTCTTC. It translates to CASSIYRDYHNEQFF.

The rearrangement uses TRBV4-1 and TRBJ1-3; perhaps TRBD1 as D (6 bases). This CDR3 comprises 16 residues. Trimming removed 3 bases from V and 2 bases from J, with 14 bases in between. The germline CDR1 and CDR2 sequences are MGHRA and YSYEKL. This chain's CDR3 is CASSQAQGLTGNTIYF. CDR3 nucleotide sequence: TGCGCCAGCAGCCAGGCACAGGGTTTGACTGGAAACACCATATATTTT.

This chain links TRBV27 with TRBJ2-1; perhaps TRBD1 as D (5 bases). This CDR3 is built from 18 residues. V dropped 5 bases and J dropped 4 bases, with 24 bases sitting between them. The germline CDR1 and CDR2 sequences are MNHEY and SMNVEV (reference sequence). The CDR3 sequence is CASSPLPLGDRGYNEQFF. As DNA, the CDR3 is TGTGCCAGCAGTCCCTTACCCTTAGGAGACAGAGGATACAATGAGCAGTTCTTC.

CDR3 in DNA: TGTGCCAGCAGTGAAAGACAGGGAATGGACACCATATATTTT. It translates to CASSERQGMDTIYF. V usage is TRBV2 and J usage is TRBJ1-3, with TRBD1 matching over 7 bases. CDR1 SNHLY and CDR2 FYNNEI come from the germline V gene. Trimming at V came to 2 bases and at J to 8 bases, leaving 6 bases not matched to a gene. This CDR3 comprises 14 residues. Full variable domain (rest looked up from reference TRBV2 and TRBJ1-3): EPEVTQTPSHQVTQMGQEVILRCVPISNHLYFYWYRQILGQKVEFLVSFYNNEISEKSEIFDDQFSVERPDGSNFTLKIRSTKLEDSAMYFCASSERQGMDTIYFGEGSWLTVV.

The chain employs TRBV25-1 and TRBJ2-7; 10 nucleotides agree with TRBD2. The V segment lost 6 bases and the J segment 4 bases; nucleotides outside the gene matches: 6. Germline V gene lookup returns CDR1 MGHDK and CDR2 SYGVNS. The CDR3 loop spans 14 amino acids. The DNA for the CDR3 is TGTGCCAGCAGCAAGAGCGGGAGGGTTTACGAGCAGTACTTC. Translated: CASSKSGRVYEQYF.

CDR3 protein: CASRPGTPTYEQYF. In nucleotides, the CDR3 is TGTGCCAGCAGGCCCGGGACACCCACCTACGAGCAGTACTTC. The V gene is TRBV28, the J gene TRBJ2-7, with TRBD1 as a possible D gene (6 bases). V shed 6 bases and J shed 2 bases, with 14 bases lying between them. CDR1 is MDHEN and CDR2 is SYDVKM in the germline V gene. This CDR3 is built from 14 residues.

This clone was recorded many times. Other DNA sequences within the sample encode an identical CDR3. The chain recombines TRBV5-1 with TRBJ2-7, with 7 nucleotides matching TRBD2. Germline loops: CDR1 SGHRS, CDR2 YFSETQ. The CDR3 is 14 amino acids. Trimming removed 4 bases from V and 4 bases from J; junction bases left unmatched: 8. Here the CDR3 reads CASSSGTLTYEQYF. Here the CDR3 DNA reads TGCGCCAGCAGCAGCGGGACTCTGACTTACGAGCAGTACTTC.

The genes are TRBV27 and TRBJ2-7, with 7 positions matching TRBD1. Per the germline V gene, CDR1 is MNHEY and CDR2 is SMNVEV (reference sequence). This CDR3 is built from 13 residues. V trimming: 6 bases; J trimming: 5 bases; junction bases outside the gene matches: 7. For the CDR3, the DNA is TGTGCCAGCAGCCTCAGGGGGTCTAACGAGCAGTACTTC. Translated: CASSLRGSNEQYF.

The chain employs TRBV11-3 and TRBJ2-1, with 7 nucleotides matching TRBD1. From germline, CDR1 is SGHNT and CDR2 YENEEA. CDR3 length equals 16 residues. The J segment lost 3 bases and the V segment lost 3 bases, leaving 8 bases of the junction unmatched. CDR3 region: CASSLSPGTDYNEQFF. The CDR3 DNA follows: TGTGCCAGCAGCTTGAGTCCTGGGACAGACTACAATGAGCAGTTCTTC.